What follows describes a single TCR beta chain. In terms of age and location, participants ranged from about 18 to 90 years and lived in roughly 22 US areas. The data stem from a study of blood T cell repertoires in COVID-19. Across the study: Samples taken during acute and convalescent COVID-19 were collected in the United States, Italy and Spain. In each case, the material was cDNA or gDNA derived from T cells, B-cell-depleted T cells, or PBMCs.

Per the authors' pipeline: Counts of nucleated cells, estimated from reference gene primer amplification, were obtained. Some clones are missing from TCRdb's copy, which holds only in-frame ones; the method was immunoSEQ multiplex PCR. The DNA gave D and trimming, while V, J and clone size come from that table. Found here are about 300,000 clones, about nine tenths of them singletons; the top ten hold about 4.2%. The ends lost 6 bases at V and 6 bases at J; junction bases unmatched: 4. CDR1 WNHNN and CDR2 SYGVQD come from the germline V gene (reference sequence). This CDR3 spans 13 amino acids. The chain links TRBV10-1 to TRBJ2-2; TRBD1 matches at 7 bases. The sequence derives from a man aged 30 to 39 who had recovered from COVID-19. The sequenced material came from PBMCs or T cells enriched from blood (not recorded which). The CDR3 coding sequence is TGCGCCAGCAGCTCAGGGGGTCCCGGGGAGCTGTTTTTT. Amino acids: CASSSGGPGELFF.